Listed below are T cell receptor beta chains from one sample, sequenced in a study of blood T cell repertoires in COVID-19. Produced via immunoSEQ multiplex PCR; TCRdb's table is partial and in-frame only. In the table there are 350,000 to 400,000 clones, around nine tenths of which are singletons. Sequencing input: PBMCs or T cells enriched from blood (not recorded which). These receptors were obtained from a woman aged 18-29 years who had recovered from COVID-19. The CDR3 runs from the conserved cysteine through the conserved F or W. D genes are given only for firm matches. Clone size is not always given. Where it is, it says once, few, many or a class for expanded clones.

>TRBJ2-5|TRBV4-2|NA|TRBD2
TGTGCCAGCAGCCTCCTCGGACTAGCGGGGGGCGGGTACCAAGAGACCCAGTACTTC
CASSLLGLAGGGYQETQYF
>TRBJ2-7|TRBV5-3|NA|NA
TGTGCCAGAAGCTTGGAGACAGGCGAGCCCTACGAGCAGTACTTC
CARSLETGEPYEQYF
>TRBJ2-5|TRBV20-1|NA|NA
TGCAGTGCTAGTCACAGGGTAGAGACCCAGTACTTC
CSASHRVETQYF
>TRBJ2-7|TRBV11-2|NA|NA
TGTGCCAGCAGCTTAAATCCTTCCTCCTACGAGCAGTACTTC
CASSLNPSSYEQYF
>TRBJ2-1|TRBV10-3|NA|NA
TGTGCCATCAGTGAATACAGGGAAGGCGTCTACAATGAGCAGTTCTTC
CAISEYREGVYNEQFF
>TRBJ2-5|TRBV4-2|NA|TRBD2
TGTGCCAGCAGCCAAGGGGGTAGCGGGGGACATGAGACCCAGTACTTC
CASSQGGSGGHETQYF
>TRBJ1-6|TRBV10-3|NA|TRBD1
TGTGCCATCAAAGGGCAGGGGGATAATTCACCCCTCCACTTT
CAIKGQGDNSPLHF
>TRBJ1-4|TRBV9|NA|TRBD1
TGTGCCAGCAGCGTAGTGAGGGACAGGGGAACTGAAAAACTGTTTTTT
CASSVVRDRGTEKLFF
>TRBJ2-2|TRBV5-4|NA|NA
TGTGCCAGCAGACATGCGGGGGCCCCGAACACCGGGGAGCTGTTTTTT
CASRHAGAPNTGELFF
>TRBJ2-1|TRBV12-3/TRBV12-4|NA|NA
TGTGCCAGCAGAAGACTCCCCTACAATGAGCAGTTCTTC
CASRRLPYNEQFF
>TRBJ1-4|TRBV3-1/TRBV3-2|NA|NA
TGTGCCAGCAGTCAACCGGGCGGAGGGGAAAAACTGTTTTTT
CASSQPGGGEKLFF
>TRBJ1-5|TRBV6-5|NA|NA
TGTGCCAGCAGTTCCGGGACAAAGTTAAATCAGCCCCAGCATTTT
CASSSGTKLNQPQHF
>TRBJ2-7|TRBV15|few|NA
TGTGCCACCAGCAGAGATACAGGGCCCTACGAGCAGTACTTC
CATSRDTGPYEQYF
>TRBJ1-2|TRBV24-1|few|TRBD1
TGTGCCACCAGTGATTCAGCTCCGGACAGGGGGCTTGGCTACACCTTC
CATSDSAPDRGLGYTF
>TRBJ1-6|TRBV6-5|NA|TRBD1
TGTGCCAGCAGCCCGACAGGGAATTCACCCCTCCACTTT
CASSPTGNSPLHF
>TRBJ1-6|TRBV6-5|NA|TRBD1
TGTGCCAGCAGCCGTACAGGGGGCGATTCACCCCTCCACTTT
CASSRTGGDSPLHF
>TRBJ2-2|TRBV3-1/TRBV3-2|NA|NA
TGTGCCAGCAGCCAACCGACAGGTACGAACACCGGGGAGCTGTTTTTT
CASSQPTGTNTGELFF
>TRBJ1-5|TRBV30|NA|NA
TGTGCCTGGGGGGGAGTCCGCAATCAGCCCCAGCATTTT
CAWGGVRNQPQHF
>TRBJ1-1|TRBV4-1|few|NA
TGCGCCAGCAGCCAAGCTCTTGTAATGAACACTGAAGCTTTCTTT
CASSQALVMNTEAFF
>TRBJ1-1|TRBV6-5|NA|NA
TGTGCCAGCAGTTACCAACTTAATTCCGGGTCCGAAGCTTTCTTT
CASSYQLNSGSEAFF
>TRBJ1-4|TRBV6-5|NA|TRBD1
TGTGCCAGCAGCTCCCGGGACAGGGGTGAAAAACTGTTTTTT
CASSSRDRGEKLFF
>TRBJ1-2|TRBV2|NA|NA
TGTGCCAGCATTGAAAGGGGTATTCATGGCTACACCTTC
CASIERGIHGYTF
>TRBJ2-7|TRBV28|NA|TRBD1
TGTGCCAGCAGTTTCTCAGGGGGTGCCTACGAGCAGTACTTC
CASSFSGGAYEQYF
>TRBJ1-2|TRBV5-6|NA|NA
TGTGCCAGCAGCCTGGACCCAGATAACTATGGCTACACCTTC
CASSLDPDNYGYTF
>TRBJ2-5|TRBV6-5|once|TRBD1
TGTGCCAGCAGTTTTGGGACAGAAGAGACCCAGTACTTC
CASSFGTEETQYF
>TRBJ2-1|TRBV4-3|NA|NA
TGCGCCAGCAGCCAAGATCCCCAGGTCAATAGCGGCAATGAGCAGTTCTTC
CASSQDPQVNSGNEQFF
>TRBJ2-7|TRBV30|few|NA
TGTGCCTGGAGCGACTTCCAGCAGTACTTC
CAWSDFQQYF
>TRBJ2-3|TRBV5-5|NA|NA
TGTGCCAGCAGCTTGGAGGGCAGGGCCACAGATACGCAGTATTTT
CASSLEGRATDTQYF
>TRBJ1-2|TRBV7-9|NA|NA
TGTGCCAGCTTCCCCGGGGGAGACTATGGCTACACCTTC
CASFPGGDYGYTF
>TRBJ2-3|TRBV19|NA|TRBD1
TGTGCCAGTAGTCCGGACAGGGGTTTCACAGATACGCAGTATTTT
CASSPDRGFTDTQYF
>TRBJ1-4|TRBV6-4|NA|NA
TGTGCCACCAGAACAGACCTTTTGCTTGAGCCAACTAATGAAAAACTGTTTTTT
CATRTDLLLEPTNEKLFF
>TRBJ1-6|TRBV5-1|NA|NA
TGCGCCAGCAGCCCCGGGAGCCACCAAGATTCACCCCTCCACTTT
CASSPGSHQDSPLHF
>TRBJ1-5|TRBV19|NA|TRBD1
TGTGCCAGTAGAGGACAGGGGGGTCAGCCCCAGCATTTT
CASRGQGGQPQHF
>TRBJ1-2|TRBV2|few|TRBD1
TGTGCCAGCAGACCGACAGGGGGCGACTATGGCTACACCTTC
CASRPTGGDYGYTF
>TRBJ1-5|TRBV3-1/TRBV3-2|once|NA
TGTGCCAGCAGCCCTGAGAGGCACAATCAGCCCCAGCATTTT
CASSPERHNQPQHF
>TRBJ1-6|TRBV21-1|NA|NA
TGTGCCAGCAGCAAAGGAAGTAATACCAGGCAGGGTACTTCACCCCTCCACTTT
CASSKGSNTRQGTSPLHF
>TRBJ1-3|TRBV4-2|NA|TRBD1
TGTGCCAGCAGCCGGGAGTCCCGGGACAGGGGCTCTGGAAACACCATATATTTT
CASSRESRDRGSGNTIYF
>TRBJ1-4|TRBV5-4|NA|NA
TGTGCCAGCAGCTTGGCCCCGGGAGGGCCTAATGAAAAACTGTTTTTT
CASSLAPGGPNEKLFF
>TRBJ2-1|TRBV25-1|NA|NA
TGTGCCAGCAAAGACACCGAGACGTCCTACAATGAGCAGTTCTTC
CASKDTETSYNEQFF